Reported below is one TCR beta chain. TCRdb's table, derived via immunoSEQ multiplex PCR, lists solely in-frame clones and lacks some. This sample has fewer than 85,000 clones; 85% to 95% occur once, and the top ten carry about 2.5%. With V trimmed by 6 bases and J by 0 bases, 5 bases remained unmatched. CDR3 size: 15 residues. CDR1 is SGHTA, CDR2 FQGTGA, per germline. The data were taken from a study of T cell changes during pregnancy in multiple sclerosis. The gene calls are TRBV7-3 and TRBJ2-1; 7 bases fit TRBD2. This receptor was obtained from a female donor with multiple sclerosis, enrolled in a pregnancy study. The sequences come from peripheral blood, collected in the third trimester of pregnancy. CDR3 protein: CASSASGSSYNEQFF. CDR3 nucleotide sequence: TGTGCCAGCAGTGCTAGCGGAAGCTCCTACAATGAGCAGTTCTTC.